These 9 T cell receptor beta chains share one sample of origin, sequenced in a study of OX40 agonist ivuxolimab in advanced cancers. Sequenced by immunoSEQ multiplex PCR; TCRdb stores in-frame clones only, minus some. The table has nearly 90,000 clones, around nine tenths seen once. The material was CD4+ or CD8+ T cells sorted from blood, obtained in a trial of the OX40 agonist ivuxolimab. The receptor source for this set is an adult with an advanced solid tumor such as melanoma, head and neck, liver or kidney cancer.

V is TRBV7-3 and J is TRBJ2-3; TRBD2 is a possible D gene (7 bases). The CDR3 totals 17 residues. Germline-derived CDR1 and CDR2 are SGHTA and FQGTGA. V was cut by 5 bases and J by 5 bases, with 23 bases left in between. Here the CDR3 reads CASSQQLPGGRLDTQYF. CDR3 coding DNA: TGTGCCAGCAGCCAACAACTCCCGGGGGGCAGATTAGATACGCAGTATTTT.

This chain links TRBV19 with TRBJ1-2, with TRBD1 matching over 11 bases. Per germline, CDR1 LNHDA and CDR2 SQIVND (reference sequence). Trimming took 6 bases from V and 0 from J; bases not matched to a gene: 6. This CDR3 has 16 residues. For the CDR3, the DNA is TGTGCCAGTAGCCCTCGGACAGGGGGCTCTAACTATGGCTACACCTTC. As protein: CASSPRTGGSNYGYTF.

The chain recombines TRBV29-1 with TRBJ2-1; D not certain. Trimming shortened V by 6 bases and J by 3 bases, and 15 bases separated the two germline ends. CDR3 length: 14 amino acids. Germline lookup yields CDR1 SQVTM and CDR2 ANQGSEA. In DNA form, the CDR3 reads TGCAGCGTCCCCGATTTTCCTCTCTACAATGAGCAGTTCTTC. Translating it yields CSVPDFPLYNEQFF.

The chain carries TRBV1 and TRBJ1-5; TRBD1 is the table's D call, not checked against the DNA. TRBV1 is a listed pseudogene. The CDR3 contains 19 residues. As DNA, the CDR3 is TGCACCAGCAGCCAGCACCGGGACAGGGGTATCGTGGGCAATCAGCCCCAGCATTTT. It specifies CTSSQHRDRGIVGNQPQHF.

The genes are TRBV5-5 and TRBJ2-2; a weak D match, TRBD1 (6 bases). CDR1 and CDR2 (germline): SGHKS, YYEKEE (reference sequence). V lost 6 bases and J lost 4, with 13 bases in between. This CDR3 has 14 residues. The DNA for the CDR3 is TGTGCCAGCACTCCGGGACAAATCACCGGGGAGCTGTTTTTT. It is translated as CASTPGQITGELFF.

This sequence joins TRBV5-4 and TRBJ2-5; weak D call: TRBD1 (5 bases). This CDR3 region has 14 residues. V was cut by 4 bases and J by 1 base, with 11 bases left in between. Germline V CDR1 and CDR2: SGHNT, YYREEE (reference sequence). In nucleotides, the CDR3 is TGTGCCAGCAGCCTAAGGACAAGCCAAGAGACCCAGTACTTC. Encoded protein: CASSLRTSQETQYF.

This clone was counted a single time. The V gene is TRBV29-1, the J gene TRBJ1-6; no clear D gene. CDR3 length: 13 residues. V shed 4 bases and J shed 8 bases, with 12 bases lying between them. Germline lookup yields CDR1 SQVTM and CDR2 ANQGSEA. In DNA form, the CDR3 reads TGCAGCGTTGGTAAGGGCCGTGATTCACCCCTCCACTTT. Translating gives CSVGKGRDSPLHF.

The chain joins TRBV7-2 to TRBJ1-4; weak D call: TRBD1 (6 bases). V was cut by 0 bases and J by 6 bases, with 8 bases left in between. The CDR3 is 14 amino acids. Per the germline V gene, CDR1 is SGHTA and CDR2 is FQGNSA. Written as DNA, the CDR3 is TGTGCCAGCAGCTTAGCGAGGGGGGATGAAAAACTGTTTTTT. Its translation is CASSLARGDEKLFF.

The chain is built from TRBV29-1 and TRBJ2-5; a weak D match, TRBD1 (7 bases). Germline loops: CDR1 SQVTM, CDR2 ANQGSEA. This CDR3 contains 12 residues. V shed 7 bases and J shed 1 base, with 10 bases lying between them. This CDR3 is CSGGTVQETQYF. The CDR3 bases are TGCAGCGGCGGGACAGTCCAAGAGACCCAGTACTTC.